This T cell receptor (beta chain) emerged from a study of blood T cell repertoires in COVID-19. Study-level background: The analysed material was cDNA or gDNA that came from T cells, B-cell-depleted T cells, or PBMCs.

This clone has just one count. Original processing notes: Reference gene primer amplification in the assay estimated nucleated cell counts. This table comes from immunoSEQ multiplex PCR, and its TCRdb copy is limited to in-frame clones, with some not included. V and J calls and clone size are copied from that table; D and trimming were computed from the DNA. The sample has 90,000 to 110,000 clones; about 85% are singletons. This TCR was recovered from a man aged 50 or older with acute or convalescent COVID-19. Sequenced material: peripheral blood.

The CDR3 region has the DNA TGTGCCAGCAGTTACCAGCAGGGCACTGAAGCTTTCTTT. Translating it yields CASSYQQGTEAFF. The gene calls are TRBV6-5 and TRBJ1-1; perhaps TRBD1 as D (5 bases). The V and J ends lost 2 bases and 4 bases respectively, with 8 bases between them. Per the germline V gene, CDR1 is MNHEY and CDR2 is SVGAGI. The CDR3 runs to 13 residues.